This TCR beta chain originates from a study of T cells after yellow fever vaccination (dated by TCRdb to between 2019 and 2020). Notes on the research overall: Libraries from fractions with low cell numbers were prepared with the SMART-Seq v4 Ultra Low Input RNA kit. Bulk PBMC replicates and cell subsets were isolated from blood drawn at multiple timepoints before and after both primary and secondary immunization. To follow T-cell clones before and after primary and booster YFV17D yellow fever vaccination, bulk TCR alpha and beta repertoires were sequenced over time. Two healthy male donors, one aged 18 to 30 and one aged 30 to 39 years, were included in the cohort. Findings and caveats that apply to the study as a whole: FACS-sorted repertoires could contain abundant contaminating clonotypes from the bulk population, so computational filtering was required. A small fraction of clonotypes appeared in both the CD4 and CD8 compartments, likely as a result of convergent recombination. After the booster, most of the clones that had expanded following primary vaccination were detected again (just under 97% of CD4 and around 90% of CD8), which suggests that memory was broadly maintained. The secondary T-cell response was found to be weaker but faster than the primary response, with a peak reached on day 5 rather than on day 15. Because only a couple of donors were included in the study, the extent to which the findings can be generalized is limited.

This clonotype turned up a few times. No antigen is known for it. The record has no base qualities; no much larger clone is one base away. CDR1 SGDLS and CDR2 YYNGEE were looked up in the germline V gene. The CDR3 contains 17 residues, cysteine and phenylalanine counted. Only the CDR3 portion is preserved as DNA: 51 bases, with reading frame beginning at the first base. Trimming takes 4 bases off V and 1 base off J; junction bases not matched to a gene: 9. Sequencing was performed on an Illumina NovaSeq 6000. Synthesis of TCR cDNA relied on 5'RACE template switching, a step that introduced a universal primer site along with unique molecular identifiers. Priming of cDNA synthesis was performed from both the TCR alpha and TCR beta constant segments. Library amplification used two PCR steps, and the second PCR step added sample barcodes and sequencing adapters. Sequencing of the libraries was done on either Illumina HiSeq 2500 (2x100 bp) or NovaSeq (2x150 bp). In the original analysis: Demultiplexing of reads and collapsing into UMI consensus sequences were performed with MIGEC, and V(D)J alignment was carried out with MiXCR. Clonotypes responding to the vaccine were identified with edgeR on replicate PBMC samples, with the criteria of FDR below 0.01 and a log2 fold change above 5 up to day 15. CD4 or CD8 identity was assigned to each bulk clonotype according to whether the clonotype was present at higher abundance in the sequenced CD4 repertoire or the sequenced CD8 repertoire. TCRdb itself trimmed the public reads at Q25 with fastp, ran MiXCR and retained productive beta chains. Every distinct CDR3 protein forms one entry, paired with its most common genes and DNA. These V and J calls originate from TCRdb's pipeline instead of the authors' own analysis. The sample contains fewer than 500,000 distinct CDR3 sequences, 15% to 20% of them found a single time. The ten most abundant clones make up over 15% of the sample.

The treatment or condition label of this sample denotes: live attenuated yellow fever vaccine strain. At each blood-draw timepoint, two biological replicates of bulk PBMCs were obtained. A standard Ficoll-Paque protocol was used to isolate PBMCs from peripheral blood. TriZol was used to extract RNA from bulk PBMCs, CD4 and CD8 fractions, and dextramer-positive and dextramer-negative fractions. The chain is assembled from TRBV9 and TRBJ1-3, and 9 junctional nucleotides match TRBD1. The clonotype originates from a man younger than 35 who received the YFV17D yellow fever vaccine. The material was PBMCs, obtained before the yellow fever booster vaccination. The CDR3 is CASSPRDRAKSGNTIYF. The DNA is TGTGCCAGCAGCCCACGGGACAGGGCTAAATCTGGAAACACCATATATTTT.